The following is a T cell receptor (beta chain) sequence with its context. This sample is part of a study of T cell changes during pregnancy in multiple sclerosis. The protocol was immunoSEQ multiplex PCR, while the TCRdb copy is restricted to in-frame clones and leaves out a portion. The sample shows 45,000 to 65,000 clones, approximately 91% of them seen only once. The CDR3 has 12 amino acids. CDR1 is LNHDA and CDR2 is SQIVND in the germline V gene (reference sequence). V shed 6 bases and J 8 bases; nucleotides not matched to a gene: 1. The TCR was taken from a female donor with multiple sclerosis, enrolled in a pregnancy study. The chain recombines TRBV19 with TRBJ1-5; 10 bases align to TRBD1. The material was CD4+ T cells from peripheral blood mononuclear cells, obtained in the second trimester of pregnancy. CDR3 coding DNA: TGTGCCAGTAGGACAGGGGGCGAGCCCCAGCATTTT. Translation gives CASRTGGEPQHF.